This TCR beta chain appears in the sequencing data of a study of cytomegalovirus exposure and HLA in healthy donors (dated by TCRdb to the late 2010s). About the study as a whole: An earlier analysis of roughly 570 of the donors reported around 280 Gb of sequence data and roughly 120 million unique TCR beta sequences obtained from approximately 180 million T cells. In the later analysis, no new phenotypic data were used to find candidate immune exposures; instead, reliance was placed on TCR beta sequences and their occurrence across donors. Using immunosequencing, the study profiled T cell repertoires from around 670 subjects and related those repertoires to cytomegalovirus serostatus. An earlier analysis of about 600 of the donors used high-throughput TCR beta sequencing to judge whether each TCR beta V gene segment behaved as functional or pseudogenic. HLA typing covered class I and class II loci at four-digit resolution. Typing coverage differed by locus: A, B, C, DRB1 and DQB1 were typed in roughly 629-630 donors, DQA1 in roughly 500, DPA1 in 606, and DPB1 in 472. The study aimed to test whether cataloging public T cell receptors could reveal signatures of past pathogen exposure. Genome-wide SNP genotypes for about 60% of the roughly 700 donors were used in a later genetic analysis, which treated that subset as a discovery cohort. Donor age, sex, ethnicity and CMV serostatus were collected together with the repertoire data. The genetic ancestry cluster associated with self-reported Caucasian donors included 80% to 90% of the roughly 400 genotyped donors. The study combined high-throughput TCR immunosequencing, statistical association of individual TCRs with disease status, and machine learning to predict cytomegalovirus infection status. An early release that covered several hundred HLA-typed donors contained approximately 300 gigabases of sequencing data and tens of millions of unique TCR sequences. All discovery cohort repertoires had been generated on a single sequencing platform. Among 398 genotyped donors of the cohort, an average of approximately 240,000 unique TCR beta nucleotide sequences was sequenced per donor, of which 15% to 20% were non-productive. Along with the approximately 700-subject first cohort, a separate validation cohort of 120 different subjects was used. Because of strong linkage in the cohort, roughly five DR-DQ haplotypes were treated as single units for association and clustering. To study patterns of TCR occurrence, a later analysis re-analyzed previously published TCR beta repertoires from 666 donors and added high-resolution HLA genotyping.

Study-level results and caveats: According to the authors, the approach could potentially be generalized to other disease states and immunological phenotypes. For the cohort, immune exposure information was limited to CMV serostatus. A further reported finding was that TCR beta sequences accurately predicted the HLA-A and HLA-B alleles for most subjects in the first cohort. A later analysis reported that several top co-occurrence clusters appeared linked to parvovirus B19, influenza, CMV and Epstein-Barr virus. In vitro tests confirmed that a few of the cytomegalovirus-associated TCR beta chains recognize cytomegalovirus antigens. Some IMGT-functional V segments, including TRBV6-2 and TRBV6-3, could not be told apart with the 87-base-pair reads, so those segments were excluded. In a later genetic analysis, a missense DCLRE1C variant was associated with V-gene and J-gene trimming of TCR beta chains, and the association was replicated in an independent cohort. In a later analysis, most CMV-associated TCR beta chains were found to appear HLA-restricted, with HLA associations seemingly driven largely by CMV exposure. This cohort had only TCR beta chains sequenced, and the lack of alpha or paired-chain data limited which features could be detected. In a later analysis, the rate of TCR association differed among HLA loci, with DRB1 alleles having the most associated TCRs and HLA-C alleles having the fewest. Sequencing depth was assumed to be roughly uniform across donors in the presence/absence analyses, though that assumption may not hold. A later analysis associated roughly 17,000 TCR beta sequences with specific HLA alleles at a false discovery rate of 0.05. Across donors, most TCR sequences were observed very rarely, whereas some public TCRs were present in many individuals. In both the original and validation cohorts, the classifier was reported to diagnose cytomegalovirus status with high specificity and sensitivity. Compared with the 666-donor mean, donors in an Asian-associated ancestry cluster had fewer N-insertions in productive TCRs, according to a later genetic analysis. Over 15 rarely observed V segments, including chromosome 9 orphons, were excluded from the earlier analysis of some 590 of the donors because counts were too low. In the study, some 180 TCR beta chains were listed as associated with cytomegalovirus. Because some donors lacked HLA typing at each locus, the association tests relied only on the typed subset. A cluster of highly shared sequence variants was judged likely to represent a technical artifact of the sequencing pipeline. Correlated functional status among segregating V segments might reflect linkage disequilibrium, but an unknown experimental factor could not be ruled out. In a later analysis, HLA-associated TCR beta chains were found to be more clonally expanded and to have lower generation probabilities than equally common non-associated chains. In an earlier analysis of approximately 590 of the donors, most TCR beta V segments appeared in productive rearrangements about 87% or about 30% of the time, broadly matching IMGT annotations. When HLA alleles, especially DR and DQ, strongly co-occurred, TCR associations were difficult to assign to individual alleles.

The cohort consisted of approximately 670 healthy bone marrow donors. At the time of sampling, every cohort member was nominally healthy, though immune exposures that went unrecorded were likely present. The donor tested CMV seropositive, placing the donor among the roughly 270 seropositive members of the cohort. Every donor gave a peripheral blood sample, and the peripheral blood mononuclear cells from that sample were used for TCR beta sequencing. The Qiagen DNeasy Blood Extraction Kit was used to extract genomic DNA from the blood cell samples. As to this clone: Its cognate antigen has yet to be identified. Base qualities are not provided; no much larger clone lies one nucleotide away.

Sequences ENHRY (CDR1) and SYGVKD (CDR2) are obtained from the germline V gene. V loses 2 bases of germline sequence and J loses 2 bases, and the interval between the two ends is 9 bases. From its cysteine to its phenylalanine, the CDR3 spans 14 amino acids. Just the 42-base CDR3 DNA is kept, in frame starting at base 1. The method was the immunoSEQ multiplex PCR assay. A mixture of 60 forward primers for TCR Vbeta segments and 13 reverse primers for TCR Jbeta segments was used in the multiplex PCR. A multiplex PCR assay on genomic DNA amplified the CDR3 region of rearranged TCR beta genes. Amplified TCR beta libraries were sequenced as 87-base-pair reads on the Illumina HiSeq System. On the study's bioinformatics: A later analysis tallied about 77 million unique TCR beta chains across the 650 to 750 repertoires, and around 12 million of those chains were shared by two or more donors. Raw reads were error-corrected and collapsed into unique sequences by a nearest-neighbor algorithm in which closely related sequences were merged to remove PCR and sequencing errors. V, D and J gene segments were assigned by aligning CDR3 sequences to IMGT reference sequences. For a sequence to be retained, a match of at least six nucleotides to both a V gene segment and a J gene segment was required. A rearrangement was called productive if the CDR3 had no stop codons and remained in frame with V and J, and every other rearrangement was called non-productive. Following IMGT convention, CDR3 was defined as the stretch from the second conserved V-encoded cysteine up to the conserved J-encoded phenylalanine. The earlier analysis of about 570 of the donors excluded any sequence lacking an unambiguous match to a single V gene segment. An earlier analysis of 500 to 700 of the donors classified V segments as functional when productive rearrangements were above 56.7% and as segregating when the standard deviation between donors was above 5%. A statistical classification framework was developed to diagnose cytomegalovirus status using the catalog of TCR beta chain sequences. V and J gene assignment, in a later analysis, came from comparing TCR nucleotide sequences with IMGT/GENE-DB human TR gene sequences. In a later analysis, CDR3 sequences and most-parsimonious VDJ recombination scenarios were assigned using the TCRdist pipeline. In a later analysis, each TCR beta chain was defined by its CDR3 amino acid sequence together with its V-gene family, and reads lacking a unique V-gene family were excluded. A later analysis removed roughly 590 highly shared, low-generation-probability nucleotide sequences to deal with suspected cross-contamination and a sequencing artifact. A later analysis calculated a clonal expansion index for each public chain from normalized within-repertoire ranks of inferred template counts. A later analysis computed generation probabilities with a VDJ recombination model fitted to out-of-frame rearrangements, and checked the results against IGoR. Hypergeometric tests were used in a later analysis to score TCR-TCR, TCR-HLA and TCR-CMV co-occurrence, with a repertoire-size bias correction applied to the TCR pairs. False discovery rates were estimated in a later analysis by permuting HLA or CMV assignments 20 times. A later analysis grouped co-occurring TCRs with DBSCAN, adding TCRdist sequence similarity when clustering within HLA-allele-positive subsets. For co-occurrence clustering, repertoires with fewer than 30,000 or more than 120,000 public chains were excluded, along with about five repertoires with anomalous nucleotide sharing. TCRdb's version of the immuneACCESS table is confined to in-frame rearrangements and falls short of the full clone set. An unresolved V gene accounts for under half of the shortfall where checked; the remainder is of unknown origin. That table furnishes V, J and clone size, whereas the DNA furnished D and trimming. The sample table shows some 120,000 clones, and roughly 63% are seen once. Clones ranked in the top ten supply over 1.5% of the sample.

Sequencing input: PBMCs. The receptor's source is a man aged 25-45 years in good health and CMV-seropositive. The receptor chain draws on TRBV10-3 and TRBJ1-2, with no D gene named confidently. The DNA sequence is given as TGTGCCATCAGTGAGGAGGGCCGAAACTATGGCTACACCTTC. This codes for CAISEEGRNYGYTF.